This T cell receptor (beta chain) emerged from a study of blood T cells in healthy people across ages. Background on the study: About one barcoded beta molecule was captured per two T cells (by template switching). Study-level findings and limits: Estimates based on one million T cells were treated as lower bounds. Age brought a roughly linear fall in TCR beta diversity measured per million T cells.

As for this clonotype: As yet, its antigen is unknown.

Germline V gene sequence: CDR1 MNHEY, CDR2 SMNVEV (reference sequence). This CDR3 is 14 amino acids long. The ends lost 4 bases at V and 6 bases at J; junction bases unmatched: 4. Together with a sample-barcoded 5' primer, a J-beta primer mix was included in a second PCR lasting about 6 to 11 cycles. TCRdb reprocessed the 5' RACE reads with MiXCR, giving one entry per CDR3 protein. There are about 1.4 million distinct CDR3 sequences in the sample; roughly 64% occur only once, and over 6.5% lies in the top ten. Sequencing input: blood. The source is a man between 18 and 35 years old in good health. The chain couples TRBV27 to TRBJ2-2, with 8 bases aligning to TRBD2. CDR3 sequence: CASSWTSSPGELFF. The CDR3 DNA is TGTGCCAGCAGTTGGACTAGCTCTCCCGGGGAGCTGTTTTTT.